This T cell receptor (beta chain) was observed in a study of human T cells and chemical hapten exposure. General study results and limits: TCRs above 1 in 1000 frequency stayed constant with DPC sensitization.

To note about this clonotype: The antigen remains unidentified.

This CDR3 is built from 15 residues. Trimming stripped 3 bases from V and 0 bases from J, with 8 bases between. Germline V gene sequence: CDR1 ENHRY, CDR2 SYGVKD. Sequencing started from total RNA isolated from unfractionated whole blood. Unique molecular identifiers were attached to individual cDNA molecules within the library. TCRdb reprocessed the 5' RACE reads with MiXCR, giving one entry per CDR3 protein. The sample records tens of thousands of distinct CDR3 sequences, around 15% being singletons. The source is a female donor in good health. The V call is TRBV10-3, the J call TRBJ1-4; tentatively, D is TRBD1 (5 bases). The DNA for the CDR3 is TGTGCCATCAGTGAACAGGCCACAACTAATGAAAAACTGTTTTTT. Its protein is CAISEQATTNEKLFF.